This T cell receptor (beta chain) was sequenced in a study of post-analysis software for immune sequencing data. CDR3 size: 24 residues. V lost 0 bases and J lost 0; bases outside the gene matches: 18. CDR1 is MGHRA, CDR2 YSYEKL, per germline. Study results and caveats: A few TRBV segments occurring more often in patients than controls included TRBV5-6, TRBV5-1 and TRBV20-1.

Carried by the TCR beta cDNA libraries were unique molecular identifiers. TCRdb redid the calling of the PCR reads with MiXCR, one entry per CDR3 protein. The data show about 770,000 distinct CDR3 sequences, approximately 44% seen once. In this sample, this clonotype turned up a few times. What it recognizes is unknown. The chain has TRBV4-1 and TRBJ2-6; 12 nucleotides align to TRBD2. The clonotype originates from a girl aged 5-17 years with multiple sclerosis. Sequencing was done on a sample of blood. CDR3 nucleotides: TGCGCCAGCAGCCAAGATGGGACTAGCGGGCACCCATTTAAGGCGACCTCTGGGGCCAACGTCCTGACTTTC. This sequence encodes CASSQDGTSGHPFKATSGANVLTF.